The 10 T cell receptor beta chains presented below share a single source sample, sequenced in a study of cytomegalovirus exposure and HLA in healthy donors. Use of 60 Vbeta and 13 Jbeta primers characterized the PCR. Clones were sequenced by immunoSEQ multiplex PCR, and TCRdb holds only the in-frame ones, with some missing. The sample has some 96,000 clones; about 80% are singletons. The sample taken for sequencing was PBMCs. These receptor sequences come from a man aged 35-49 years in good health and CMV-seronegative.

The chain recombines TRBV18 with TRBJ2-7; perhaps TRBD2 as D (6 bases). In germline, CDR1 is KGHSH, CDR2 LQKENI. The germline V and J ends were trimmed by 6 bases and 4 bases, with 19 bases remaining between them. This CDR3 is 15 amino acids long. The CDR3 region is CASSPGLRDRYEQYF. In DNA form, the CDR3 reads TGTGCCAGCTCCCCGGGGTTGCGGGACCGGTACGAGCAGTACTTC.

The chain employs TRBV11-3 and TRBJ2-1; D may be TRBD2 (6 bases). This CDR3 region has 15 residues. Germline-derived CDR1 and CDR2 are SGHNT and YENEEA. V was trimmed by 0 bases and J by 0 bases, leaving 6 bases between them. This CDR3 reads CASSLDGSSYNEQFF. CDR3 nucleotides: TGTGCCAGCAGCTTAGACGGGAGCTCCTACAATGAGCAGTTCTTC.

The chain links TRBV11-2 to TRBJ1-3; 8 nucleotides align to TRBD1. The junction had 7 bases not matched to a gene; V was cut back by 3 bases and J by 3 bases. The CDR3 sequence is 16 residues long. Looked up from germline, CDR1 is SGHAT and CDR2 is FQNNGV. CDR3 nucleotide sequence: TGTGCCAGCAGCTTTTTGACCGGGACAGGTGGAAACACCATATATTTT. Protein: CASSFLTGTGGNTIYF.

This clone was recorded once. This chain links TRBV30 with TRBJ2-1, with D hard to call. Germline lookup yields CDR1 GTSNPN and CDR2 SVGIG (reference sequence). The CDR3 is made up of 11 amino acids. V was cut by 0 bases and J by 7 bases, with 4 bases left in between. The DNA for the CDR3 is TGTGCCTGGAGTGTTCAGAATGAGCAGTTCTTC. Its translation: CAWSVQNEQFF.

The genes are TRBV28 and TRBJ2-6; tentatively, D is TRBD2 (6 bases). Between the trimmed V and J ends, which lost 5 bases and 9 bases, there was a span of 17 bases. The CDR3 has 15 amino acids. Germline V gives CDR1 MDHEN, CDR2 SYDVKM. CDR3 loop: CASSTYPRGGNVLTF. The CDR3, as DNA: TGTGCCAGCAGTACCTACCCTCGGGGAGGCAACGTCCTGACTTTC.

This sequence joins TRBV4-1 and TRBJ1-1, with D unresolved. Germline assignment: CDR1 MGHRA and CDR2 YSYEKL. This CDR3 spans 14 amino acids. Trimming took off 4 bases at V and 5 bases at J, with 14 bases between the two ends. The CDR3: CASSPPRRETEAFF. CDR3 nucleotides: TGCGCCAGCAGCCCCCCCCGGCGGGAAACTGAAGCTTTCTTT.

The rearrangement uses TRBV2 and TRBJ2-7; D gene unclear. Germline CDR1 SNHLY, CDR2 FYNNEI. The CDR3 sequence is 13 residues long. Between the trimmed V and J ends, which lost 7 bases and 1 base, there was a span of 11 bases. CDR3 protein: CASTRAASYEQYF. The CDR3, as DNA: TGTGCCAGCACTCGTGCGGCGTCCTACGAGCAGTACTTC. Looking up the rest from reference TRBV2 and TRBJ2-7 gives the full variable domain: EPEVTQTPSHQVTQMGQEVILRCVPISNHLYFYWYRQILGQKVEFLVSFYNNEISEKSEIFDDQFSVERPDGSNFTLKIRSTKLEDSAMYFCASTRAASYEQYFGPGTRLTVT.

The V and J genes are TRBV7-2 and TRBJ1-2; 7 nucleotides line up with TRBD1. Germline assignment: CDR1 SGHTA and CDR2 FQGNSA. V shed 0 bases, J shed 5 bases, and the junction held 3 bases outside the gene matches. This CDR3 region has 14 residues. The CDR3 DNA sequence: TGTGCCAGCAGCTTAGCGGCAGGGGGATATGGCTACACCTTC. This sequence encodes CASSLAAGGYGYTF.

In its sample, this clone was seen once. This chain links TRBV2 with TRBJ2-3; a possible D gene is TRBD1 (5 bases). Trimming took off 7 bases at V and 3 bases at J, with 11 bases between the two ends. The CDR3 spans 13 residues. Germline V lookup: CDR1 SNHLY, CDR2 FYNNEI. The CDR3 coding sequence is TGTGCCAGCAAGGGCCAGGGTACAGATACGCAGTATTTT. It is translated as CASKGQGTDTQYF.

The J gene is TRBJ1-2, the V gene TRBV27, with D possibly being TRBD1 (6 bases). The CDR3 extends over 14 amino acids. CDR1 MNHEY and CDR2 SMNVEV come from the germline V gene (reference sequence). The V end was cut by 3 bases, the J end by 4 bases, with 12 bases between. Here the CDR3 reads CASSLTTGTYGYTF. Written as DNA, the CDR3 is TGTGCCAGCAGTTTGACAACAGGGACCTATGGCTACACCTTC.